The T cell receptor beta chain described here comes from a study of monozygotic twins with inflammatory bowel disease. Whole-study findings and limits: TCRbeta inverse Simpson diversity was decreased in IBD patients versus healthy co-twins. Results did not support any single strong IBD-associated signal or clonotype. Clonotype sharing was lower in IBD patients than healthy twins, most markedly with disease activity.

Whole blood supplied total RNA, and T cells were not sorted. Germline lookup yields CDR1 SGHTA and CDR2 FQGNSA. This CDR3 is built from 13 residues. As for this clonotype: No antigen is known for it.

TCRdb reprocessed the 5' RACE reads, keeping one entry per CDR3 protein, no DNA. The sample yields around 400,000 distinct CDR3 sequences, of which the top ten take up around 2.4%. This clonotype originated in a human donor with ulcerative colitis or Crohn's disease, or a healthy co-twin of an affected twin (not recorded which). V usage is TRBV7-2 and J usage is TRBJ1-5; TCRdb returns TRBD1, unconfirmable since there is no DNA. Sequenced sample: blood. The CDR3 loop is CASSSDPYQPQHF.